What follows are 30 T cell receptor beta chains derived from one specimen sequenced in a study of graft-versus-host responses after intestinal transplantation. Profiled with immunoSEQ multiplex PCR; TCRdb holds only in-frame clones, not every one. The data hold about 92,000 clones, with around 83% observed a single time. These TCRs are of unknown antigen specificity. This material consisted of unstimulated CD8+ T cells sorted from spleen or lymph node cells, taken before intestinal transplant. The source of these receptors is a human donor who received an intestinal transplant.

The chain has TRBV28 and TRBJ1-6; D may be TRBD1 (5 bases). Trimming stripped 6 bases from V and 10 bases from J, with 19 bases between. Germline assignment: CDR1 MDHEN and CDR2 SYDVKM. CDR3 length: 15 residues. The CDR3 protein is CASSRIGAGGSPLHF. The DNA of the CDR3 is TGTGCCAGCAGCCGCATCGGGGCCGGAGGGTCACCCCTCCACTTT.

The rearrangement links TRBV5-4 to TRBJ2-7; 10 nucleotides match TRBD1. V lost 4 bases, J lost 6 bases, and 4 bases stayed unmatched. Germline CDR1 SGHNT, CDR2 YYREEE (reference sequence). There are 13 residues in the CDR3. CDR3 protein: CASSPGQGFEQYF. DNA for the CDR3: TGTGCCAGCAGCCCGGGACAGGGGTTCGAGCAGTACTTC.

V gene TRBV11-2 combines with J gene TRBJ1-3, with a weak D call TRBD1 (6 bases). The germline CDR1 and CDR2 sequences are SGHAT and FQNNGV. V shed 4 bases and J shed 8 bases, with 15 bases lying between them. The CDR3 is 14 residues long. DNA of the CDR3: TGTGCCAGCAGCTCCAAACAGGGAATAGACACCATATATTTT. Protein: CASSSKQGIDTIYF.

This chain connects TRBV4-2 to TRBJ2-5; TRBD2 matches 8 bases. The DNA end is a closer match to TRBJ2-7, so the J assignment may be wrong. In germline, CDR1 is LGHNA, CDR2 YNFKEQ. The CDR3 spans 16 residues. CDR3 loop: CASSQAALAETYEQYF. CDR3 DNA: TGTGCCAGCAGCCAAGCGGCACTAGCGGAAACCTACGAGCAGTACTTC.

The chain joins TRBV6-6 to TRBJ2-7; 11 bases match TRBD2. Germline values: CDR1 MNHNY, CDR2 SVGAGI (reference sequence). The CDR3 contains 14 residues. J gave up 4 bases and V 2 bases, and 1 base lay outside the gene matches. The CDR3 protein is CASSYGTSGYEQYF. The CDR3 nucleotides read TGTGCCAGCAGTTACGGGACTAGCGGATACGAGCAGTACTTC.

The rearrangement joins TRBV30 to TRBJ2-1; the match to TRBD2 covers 8 bases. CDR1 and CDR2 from the germline V gene are GTSNPN and SVGIG (reference sequence). Trimming removed 4 bases from V and 0 bases from J; junction bases left unmatched: 11. The CDR3 runs 17 residues. CDR3 amino acids: CAWTRRGGRGSYNEQFF. The CDR3 DNA follows: TGTGCCTGGACTCGACGGGGGGGTCGGGGCTCCTACAATGAGCAGTTCTTC.

This chain joins TRBV6-1 and TRBJ2-7; D is unclear. This CDR3 has 13 residues. Per the germline V gene, CDR1 is MNHNS and CDR2 is SASEGT. V lost 8 bases and J 0 bases, leaving 11 bases between the germline ends. CDR3 in DNA: TGTGCCAGCCAGAGACATAACTCCTACGAGCAGTACTTC. Amino acid sequence: CASQRHNSYEQYF.

The V gene is TRBV9, the J gene TRBJ1-5; 7 bases map to TRBD1. Trimming at V came to 0 bases and at J to 9 bases, leaving 3 bases not matched to a gene. This CDR3 spans 13 amino acids. The V gene's germline CDR1 is SGDLS and CDR2 YYNGEE. This chain's CDR3 is CASSVGGGGPQHF. CDR3 nucleotide sequence: TGTGCCAGCAGCGTAGGAGGGGGCGGGCCCCAGCATTTT.

Note on this clone: One end of the junction does not line up with germline, which may come from a read error. This chain joins TRBV2 and TRBJ2-7; 7 nucleotides align to TRBD1. The CDR3 is 11 residues long. Germline V gene lookup returns CDR1 SNHLY and CDR2 FYNNEI. For the CDR3, the DNA is TGTGCCAGCAGTGGAAGAGGGACAGCCTCCTTC. Encoded protein: CASSGRGTASF.

The chain links TRBV5-6 to TRBJ1-1; D not certain. CDR3 length: 14 residues. V lost 0 bases and J lost 1, with 7 bases in between. Germline V lookup: CDR1 SGHDT, CDR2 YYEEEE. DNA of the CDR3: TGTGCCAGCAGCTTGGCAGGTTGGAACACTGAAGCTTTCTTT. Encoded protein: CASSLAGWNTEAFF. Supplemented by reference TRBV5-6 and TRBJ1-1, the full variable domain reads DAGVTQSPTHLIKTRGQQVTLRCSPKSGHDTVSWYQQALGQGPQFIFQYYEEEERQRGNFPDRFSGHQFPNYSSELNVNALLLGDSALYLCASSLAGWNTEAFFGQGTRLTVV.

The CDR3 spells CASSQEGRKLFF. Written as DNA, the CDR3 is TGTGCCAGCAGCCAAGAGGGGAGAAAACTGTTTTTT. The chain carries TRBV4-2 and TRBJ1-4; D is ambiguous. This CDR3 is 12 amino acids long. CDR1 is LGHNA and CDR2 is YNFKEQ in the germline V gene. V was trimmed by 0 bases and J by 10 bases, leaving 6 bases between them.

The chain joins TRBV15 to TRBJ2-5; a weak D match, TRBD1 (6 bases). Trimming took off 0 bases at V and 2 bases at J, with 16 bases between the two ends. This CDR3 is built from 17 residues. CDR1 LNHNV and CDR2 YYDKDF come from the germline V gene (reference sequence). The CDR3 sequence: CATSRDWDTRRQETQYF. In nucleotides, the CDR3 is TGTGCCACCAGCAGAGATTGGGACACTCGAAGGCAAGAGACCCAGTACTTC.

The chain is built from TRBV10-3 and TRBJ2-2; tentatively, D is TRBD2 (7 bases). V gave up 8 bases and J gave up 4 bases, with 14 bases separating them. Germline CDR1 reads ENHRY; CDR2 reads SYGVKD. This CDR3 is built from 14 residues. CDR3 protein: CAISQGGSTGELFF. The CDR3 nucleotides are TGTGCCATCTCACAGGGAGGGAGCACCGGGGAGCTGTTTTTT.

V usage is TRBV18 and J usage is TRBJ1-1; no clear D. Germline assignment: CDR1 KGHSH and CDR2 LQKENI. This CDR3 is 12 amino acids long. Trimming removed 5 bases from V and 2 bases from J, with 6 bases in between. The CDR3 nucleotides read TGTGCCAGCTCATCAGCAAACACTGAAGCTTTCTTT. Its translation is CASSSANTEAFF.

The chain recombines TRBV21-1 with TRBJ1-1. TRBV21-1 is flagged as a pseudogene. There are 14 residues in the CDR3. The CDR3 loop reads CATVKGLSNTEAFF. For the CDR3, the DNA is TGTGCCACCGTAAAGGGACTTTCGAACACTGAAGCTTTCTTT.

Many counts were recorded for this clone. The chain couples TRBV5-8 to TRBJ2-5; 7 bases map to TRBD1. Germline V gene lookup returns CDR1 SGHTS and CDR2 YDEGEE. This CDR3 region has 14 residues. V shed 2 bases and J 5 bases; nucleotides not matched to a gene: 6. In DNA, the CDR3 is TGTGCCAGCAGCTTTTACAGGGGATGGGAGACCCAGTACTTC. Translated: CASSFYRGWETQYF.

This chain connects TRBV12-5 to TRBJ2-1, with D uncertain. This CDR3 is 16 amino acids long. CDR1 and CDR2 from the germline V gene are LGHNT and FRNRAP. The V and J ends lost 6 bases and 0 bases respectively, with 15 bases between them. The CDR3 region is CASGHWTPVSYNEQFF. Here the CDR3 DNA reads TGTGCTAGTGGACATTGGACCCCAGTCTCCTACAATGAGCAGTTCTTC.

The V call is TRBV2, the J call TRBJ2-7; D is ambiguous. Trimming stripped 6 bases from V and 0 bases from J, with 15 bases between. The CDR3 is made up of 15 amino acids. Germline CDR1 and CDR2: SNHLY and FYNNEI. The CDR3 loop is CASSHRPTLSYEQYF. Written as DNA, the CDR3 is TGTGCCAGCAGCCACCGACCTACCCTCTCCTACGAGCAGTACTTC.

The chain uses TRBV7-3 and TRBJ2-7; TRBD1 matches at 9 bases. The CDR3 extends over 14 amino acids. The V gene's germline CDR1 is SGHTA and CDR2 FQGTGA. J lost 3 bases, V lost 5 bases, and 5 bases had no gene match. CDR3 nucleotides: TGTGCCAGCAGCAAGACAGGGGGACACTACGAGCAGTACTTC. Its protein product is CASSKTGGHYEQYF.

The chain couples TRBV29-1 to TRBJ2-3; tentatively, D is TRBD1 or TRBD2 (5 bases each). The V end was cut by 5 bases, the J end by 2 bases, with 20 bases between. This CDR3 is built from 16 residues. CDR1 and CDR2 from the germline V gene are SQVTM and ANQGSEA. CDR3 protein: CSVPLVGELNTDTQYF. The CDR3 DNA sequence: TGCAGCGTTCCCTTGGTGGGGGAACTCAACACAGATACGCAGTATTTT.

The CDR3 region is CSVLLAGVEQFF. The DNA of the CDR3 is TGCAGCGTGCTACTAGCGGGAGTTGAGCAGTTCTTC. The chain joins TRBV29-1 to TRBJ2-1; 11 bases are shared with TRBD2. The germline gives CDR1 SQVTM, CDR2 ANQGSEA. The CDR3 contains 12 residues. J was trimmed by 9 bases and V by 6 bases; bases with no gene match: 4.

V gene TRBV15 combines with J gene TRBJ2-5; the D gene is possibly TRBD1 (5 bases). Germline V gives CDR1 LNHNV, CDR2 YYDKDF (reference sequence). With 0 bases removed from V and 4 bases from J, the gap between germline ends came to 18 bases. CDR3 length: 17 amino acids. This CDR3 reads CATSRDPPTGTGETQYF. DNA of the CDR3: TGTGCCACCAGCAGAGATCCCCCCACAGGAACGGGAGAGACCCAGTACTTC.

V usage is TRBV28 and J usage is TRBJ1-4; D not resolved. The ends were cut back, 6 bases at V and 5 bases at J, with 13 bases in the middle. The CDR3 loop spans 14 amino acids. Germline V gene lookup returns CDR1 MDHEN and CDR2 SYDVKM. The CDR3 protein is CASRRPGSNEKLFF. The CDR3 DNA follows: TGTGCCAGCAGAAGGCCCGGGTCGAATGAAAAACTGTTTTTT.

The CDR3 DNA reads TGTGCCAGCTCACCACCTGCAGTCAAGCAGTACTTC. It specifies CASSPPAVKQYF. The V call is TRBV18, the J call TRBJ2-7; D remains ambiguous. This CDR3 spans 12 amino acids. Germline V gene lookup returns CDR1 KGHSH and CDR2 LQKENI. V was shortened by 0 bases and J by 8 bases, with 8 bases between the two germline ends.

This clone was seen once. This chain joins TRBV5-1 and TRBJ1-2; D uncertain. Germline V gene data show CDR1 as SGHRS and CDR2 as YFSETQ. V dropped 1 base and J dropped 4 bases, with 17 bases sitting between them. The CDR3 is 16 residues long. This CDR3 reads CASSLTPYDPLYGYTF. The CDR3 coding sequence is TGCGCCAGCAGCTTGACCCCTTATGACCCGCTCTATGGCTACACCTTC.

This clone was seen just once. The chain carries TRBV7-6 and TRBJ1-1, with D maybe TRBD1 (6 bases). V was shortened by 5 bases and J by 0 bases, with 10 bases between the two germline ends. Germline assignment: CDR1 SGHVS and CDR2 FNYEAQ. The CDR3 consists of 14 residues. The DNA of the CDR3 is TGTGCCAGCAGCATCGGGACATTGAACACTGAAGCTTTCTTT. It specifies CASSIGTLNTEAFF.

The chain links TRBV6-1 to TRBJ1-3; unclear D gene. The V gene's germline CDR1 is MNHNS and CDR2 SASEGT. The CDR3 contains 13 residues. Between the trimmed V and J ends, which lost 2 bases and 4 bases, there was a span of 6 bases. The CDR3 loop is CASSEIGGNTIYF. The CDR3 DNA follows: TGTGCCAGCAGTGAAATAGGCGGAAACACCATATATTTT.

This chain links TRBV6-6 with TRBJ1-3; D ambiguous. Per the germline V gene, CDR1 is MNHNY and CDR2 is SVGAGI (reference sequence). The CDR3 runs 15 residues. Trimming removed 2 bases at V and 0 bases at J, with 8 bases between. The CDR3 DNA is TGTGCCAGCAGTTACAGACTGAGCTCTGGAAACACCATATATTTT. Translating it yields CASSYRLSSGNTIYF.

The chain couples TRBV6-1 to TRBJ2-7, with 9 bases matching TRBD2. This CDR3 is 15 amino acids long. Germline V gives CDR1 MNHNS, CDR2 SASEGT. J gave up 4 bases and V 5 bases, and 9 bases lay outside the gene matches. The CDR3 DNA is TGTGCCAGCAGTACATTAGCGGGAGCGTGGTACGAGCAGTACTTC. This sequence encodes CASSTLAGAWYEQYF.

V usage is TRBV27 and J usage is TRBJ1-1, with TRBD1 identical over 10 bases. V shed 4 bases, J shed 9 bases, and the junction held 8 bases outside the gene matches. Germline V gene data show CDR1 as MNHEY and CDR2 as SMNVEV (reference sequence). CDR3 length: 14 amino acids. CDR3 loop: CASSSGTGAPQAFF. CDR3 sequence (DNA): TGTGCCAGCAGTTCCGGGACAGGGGCCCCCCAAGCTTTCTTT.